Listed below are T cell receptor beta chains from one sample, sequenced in a study of monozygotic twins with inflammatory bowel disease. Reanalyzing the 5' RACE reads, TCRdb keeps one entry per CDR3 protein, without DNA. The sample data list over 150,000 distinct CDR3 sequences. Sample: blood. The source of these receptors is a human donor with ulcerative colitis or Crohn's disease, or a healthy co-twin of an affected twin (not recorded which). Each CDR3 is given with its conserved first and last residue.

V gene,J gene,CDR3 protein
TRBV28,TRBJ2-7,CASRTGGTYEQYF
TRBV18,TRBJ2-7,CASSPGGDGYYEQYF
TRBV5-6,TRBJ2-1,CAIGWVGNEQFF
TRBV5-1,TRBJ2-4,CASSLEGRRNIQYF
TRBV28,TRBJ1-1,CASSLPPGMNTEAFF
TRBV6-5,TRBJ2-3,CASSSRPILGQGTTDTQYF
TRBV20-1,TRBJ2-7,CSARDQWGRGGEQYF
TRBV20-1,TRBJ1-5,CSARAGSNQPQHF
TRBV15,TRBJ2-7,CATSRDSGGYEQYF
TRBV19,TRBJ2-3,CASSPGQGVDTQYF
TRBV7-9,TRBJ2-1,CASSSGVADYNEQFF
TRBV19,TRBJ2-7,CASSPGHLDVYEQYF
TRBV5-1,TRBJ1-2,CASSLEFGVFYGYTF
TRBV5-1,TRBJ1-1,CASSFGGVNTEAFF
TRBV5-1,TRBJ1-4,CASSWTVATNEKLFF
TRBV5-1,TRBJ2-2,CASRSTGETGELFF
TRBV9,TRBJ1-2,CASSNGATYGYTF
TRBV13,TRBJ2-2,CASSSRLAGVRELFF
TRBV14,TRBJ1-5,CASSLTGSNQPQHF
TRBV7-8,TRBJ2-3,CASSTWTGSSDTQYF
TRBV12-3/TRBV12-4,TRBJ1-1,CASRPGFGGMNTEAFF
TRBV7-9,TRBJ1-6,CASSLVQSGVGSPLHF
TRBV28,TRBJ2-3,CASSLRPADTQYF
TRBV18,TRBJ1-6,CASSPGMSSYNSPLHF
TRBV2,TRBJ2-7,CASSAGYRYEQYF
TRBV11-3,TRBJ1-1,CASSSIQGLNTEAFF
TRBV5-1,TRBJ2-3,CASSPSGLANTDTQYF
TRBV4-1,TRBJ1-3,CASSRGSGYAGNTIYF
TRBV12-3/TRBV12-4,TRBJ1-5,CASSLRDQPQHF
TRBV28,TRBJ2-7,CASNLQGRFNEQYF
TRBV19,TRBJ1-6,CATGTEHNSPLHF
TRBV2,TRBJ1-2,CASGWQTNYGYTF
TRBV12-3/TRBV12-4,TRBJ1-2,CASRPRQGTLNYGYTF
TRBV6-5,TRBJ2-1,CASSRGNEQFF
TRBV12-3/TRBV12-4,TRBJ2-4,CASSPRQGAKNIQYF
TRBV6-5,TRBJ2-5,CASSYGETQYF
TRBV5-1,TRBJ2-7,CASRGRQGANEQYF
TRBV5-5,TRBJ2-3,CASSRVLSGTGGSDTQYF
TRBV4-1,TRBJ1-4,CASSQPLGRGDEKLFF
TRBV10-3,TRBJ1-2,CAASPEENYGYTF